These 13 T cell receptor beta chains originate from one sample sequenced in a study of identical twins. MiXCR, applied by TCRdb to the 5' RACE reads, yields one record per CDR3 protein. The sample has more than 600,000 distinct CDR3 sequences, roughly 18% seen once. The data also belong to a second study, concerning T cells expressing NK-cell markers.

Sequenced material: PBMCs. The receptors were gathered from a woman between 18 and 29 years old in good health.

This chain joins TRBV5-1 and TRBJ2-3; maybe TRBD2 (5 bases). Germline CDR1 SGHRS, CDR2 YFSETQ. This CDR3 comprises 16 residues. V was pared by 1 base and J by 7 bases, with 19 bases between. The CDR3 loop is CASSLRAREHTNTQYF. In DNA, the CDR3 is TGCGCCAGCAGCTTGAGAGCTCGGGAACACACGAATACGCAGTATTTT.

This clonotype was counted ten times or more. The genes are TRBV12-3 or TRBV12-4 and TRBJ1-5; no definite D call. Trimming took 3 bases from V and 2 from J, leaving 8 bases between them. The CDR3 length is 14 residues. CDR3 bases: TGTGCCAGCAGTTTTTGGCAGGGCAATCAGCCCCAGCATTTT. Translating it yields CASSFWQGNQPQHF.

There are a few counts of this clonotype. The rearrangement joins TRBV5-6 to TRBJ2-2; 9 bases are a match to TRBD1. Losses at the gene ends were 6 bases for V and 4 bases for J; bases not matched to a gene: 13. CDR1 and CDR2 from the germline V gene are SGHDT and YYEEEE. CDR3 size: 17 residues. The CDR3 sequence is CASTGRDRATFTGELFF. CDR3 nucleotides: TGTGCCAGCACCGGCCGGGACAGGGCGACCTTCACCGGGGAGCTGTTTTTT.

This clonotype appeared a few times. This chain links TRBV4-3 with TRBJ2-3, with D perhaps matching TRBD2 (6 bases). Trimming removed 4 bases at V and 3 bases at J, with 20 bases between. The CDR3 is 17 amino acids. Germline V gene sequence: CDR1 LGHNA, CDR2 YSLEER. The CDR3 DNA sequence: TGCGCCAGCAGCCCCCTTTCATCCGGGAGTCCTACAGATACGCAGTATTTT. It translates to CASSPLSSGSPTDTQYF.

The chain carries TRBV20-1 and TRBJ1-1; the D is unclear. Germline V gene sequence: CDR1 DFQATT, CDR2 SNEGSKA (reference sequence). The CDR3 runs 14 residues. Deletions cut 3 bases from V and 0 bases from J, with 11 bases between. The CDR3 DNA reads TGCAGTGCTAGTCCAGAAGCTATGAACACTGAAGCTTTCTTT. Amino acid sequence: CSASPEAMNTEAFF.

This clonotype was observed a handful of times. The J gene is TRBJ1-1, the V gene TRBV12-3 or TRBV12-4; D gene uncertain. This CDR3 is built from 13 residues. V was shortened by 6 bases and J by 4 bases, with 12 bases between the two germline ends. The CDR3 reads CASRRVGFTEAFF. CDR3 DNA: TGTGCCAGCAGAAGGGTGGGGTTCACTGAAGCTTTCTTT.

The CDR3 DNA is TGTGCCAGCGCCCCCCTAGCGGTCTCCTACAATGAGCAGTTCTTC. This sequence encodes CASAPLAVSYNEQFF. V usage is TRBV7-9 and J usage is TRBJ2-1, with 7 bases identical to TRBD2. The CDR3 loop spans 15 amino acids. Losses at the gene ends were 8 bases for V and 0 bases for J; bases not matched to a gene: 7. Germline CDR1 reads SEHNR; CDR2 reads FQNEAQ (reference sequence).

This clonotype occurred a few times. The rearrangement links TRBV11-1 to TRBJ2-6, with TRBD2 identical over 7 bases. The trim removed 3 bases at V and 3 bases at J, leaving 11 bases unmatched. Germline assignment: CDR1 SGHAT and CDR2 FQDESV (reference sequence). The CDR3 spans 18 residues. CDR3: CASSFPGRSGGGANVLTF. CDR3 DNA: TGTGCCAGCAGCTTTCCCGGCAGATCGGGGGGTGGGGCCAACGTCCTGACTTTC.

V usage is TRBV5-1 and J usage is TRBJ2-1; the D is unclear. Deletions cut 1 base from V and 4 bases from J, with 12 bases between. The CDR3 length is 15 residues. CDR1 and CDR2 (germline): SGHRS, YFSETQ. CDR3 bases: TGCGCCAGCAGCTTGCAACAGCCTAATTACAATGAGCAGTTCTTC. The encoded protein is CASSLQQPNYNEQFF.

This clonotype has only a few counts. The J gene is TRBJ1-2, the V gene TRBV7-9; 8 nucleotides align to TRBD1. The CDR3 totals 16 residues. CDR1 and CDR2 from the germline V gene are SEHNR and FQNEAQ (reference sequence). V trimming: 1 base; J trimming: 6 bases; junction bases outside the gene matches: 10. CDR3 coding DNA: TGTGCCAGCAGCTTAGACAGGACAGGGTTTGAGGATGGCTACACCTTC. Translated, it gives CASSLDRTGFEDGYTF.

The gene calls are TRBV20-1 and TRBJ2-1; TRBD2 aligns across 9 bases. Unmatched junction bases numbered 3, after V lost 1 base and J lost 5 bases. Germline V gene lookup returns CDR1 DFQATT and CDR2 SNEGSKA (reference sequence). There are 14 residues in the CDR3. In DNA, the CDR3 is TGCAGTGCTAGAGTAAGCGGGAGGAACAATGAGCAGTTCTTC. It codes for CSARVSGRNNEQFF.

The V call is TRBV20-1, the J call TRBJ2-3; TRBD1 matches at 8 bases. Germline V gene lookup returns CDR1 DFQATT and CDR2 SNEGSKA (reference sequence). The CDR3 spans 13 residues. With V trimmed by 7 bases and J by 5 bases, 8 bases remained unmatched. CDR3: CSVSDRAKDTQYF. DNA for the CDR3: TGCAGTGTCTCGGACAGGGCTAAAGATACGCAGTATTTT.

This chain links TRBV12-3 or TRBV12-4 with TRBJ1-4, with D hard to call. V lost 7 bases to trimming and J lost 0 bases, with 9 bases between them. The CDR3 covers 14 residues. The CDR3 sequence is CASKDGTTNEKLFF. CDR3 DNA sequence: TGTGCCAGCAAAGACGGAACAACTAATGAAAAACTGTTTTTT.